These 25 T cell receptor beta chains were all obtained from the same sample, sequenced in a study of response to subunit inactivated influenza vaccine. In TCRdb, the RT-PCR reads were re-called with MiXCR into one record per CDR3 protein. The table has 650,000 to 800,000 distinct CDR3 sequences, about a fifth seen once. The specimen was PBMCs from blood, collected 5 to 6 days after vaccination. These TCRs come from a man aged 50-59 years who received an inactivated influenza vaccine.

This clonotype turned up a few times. In DNA, the CDR3 is TGCGCCAGCAGCCCGTTCGGGACCTCTGGAAACACCATATATTTT. This gives the protein CASSPFGTSGNTIYF. This rearrangement joins TRBV5-1 to TRBJ1-3; maybe TRBD1 (5 bases). The CDR3 is 15 residues long. Germline V lookup: CDR1 SGHRS, CDR2 YFSETQ. V was cut by 4 bases and J by 0 bases, with 11 bases left in between.

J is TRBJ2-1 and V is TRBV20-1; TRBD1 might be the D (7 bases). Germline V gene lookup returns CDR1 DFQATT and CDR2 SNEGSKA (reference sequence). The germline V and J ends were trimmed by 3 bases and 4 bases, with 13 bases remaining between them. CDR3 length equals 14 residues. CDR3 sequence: CSASRGEWYNEQFF. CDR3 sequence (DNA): TGCAGTGCTAGCAGGGGGGAGTGGTACAATGAGCAGTTCTTC.

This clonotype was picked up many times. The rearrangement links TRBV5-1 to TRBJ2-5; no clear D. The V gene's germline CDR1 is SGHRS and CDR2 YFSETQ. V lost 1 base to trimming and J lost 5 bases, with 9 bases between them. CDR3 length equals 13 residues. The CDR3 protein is CASSLRPAETQYF. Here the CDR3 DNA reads TGCGCCAGCAGCTTGCGCCCCGCGGAGACCCAGTACTTC.

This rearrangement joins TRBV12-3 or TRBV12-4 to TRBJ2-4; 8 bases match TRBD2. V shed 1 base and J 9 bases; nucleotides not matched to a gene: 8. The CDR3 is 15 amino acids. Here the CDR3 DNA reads TGTGCCAGCAGTTTAGTAGCGGGGCGGGGATCCATTCAGTACTTC. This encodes CASSLVAGRGSIQYF.

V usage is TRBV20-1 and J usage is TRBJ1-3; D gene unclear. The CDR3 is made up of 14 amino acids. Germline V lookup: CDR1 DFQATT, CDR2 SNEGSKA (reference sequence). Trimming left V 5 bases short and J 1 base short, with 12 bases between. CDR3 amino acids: CSAHQRVSGNTIYF. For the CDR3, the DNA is TGCAGTGCTCACCAACGGGTGTCTGGAAACACCATATATTTT.

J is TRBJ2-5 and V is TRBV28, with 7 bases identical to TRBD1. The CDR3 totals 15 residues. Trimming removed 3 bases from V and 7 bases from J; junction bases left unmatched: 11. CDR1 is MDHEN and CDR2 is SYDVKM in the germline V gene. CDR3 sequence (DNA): TGTGCCAGCAGTTTGTGGCAGGGACAGATGGGGACCCAGTACTTC. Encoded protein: CASSLWQGQMGTQYF.

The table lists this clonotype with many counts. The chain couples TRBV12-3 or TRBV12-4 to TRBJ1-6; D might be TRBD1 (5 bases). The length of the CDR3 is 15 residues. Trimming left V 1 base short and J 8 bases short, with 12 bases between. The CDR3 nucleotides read TGTGCCAGCAGTTTAGAGGGGCACAGATATTCACCCCTCCACTTT. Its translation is CASSLEGHRYSPLHF.

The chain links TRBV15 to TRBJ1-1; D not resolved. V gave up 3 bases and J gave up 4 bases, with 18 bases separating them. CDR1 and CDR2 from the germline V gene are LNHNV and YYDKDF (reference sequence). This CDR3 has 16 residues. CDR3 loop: CATSRARTGVGTEAFF. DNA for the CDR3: TGTGCCACCAGCAGGGCCCGGACCGGGGTTGGCACTGAAGCTTTCTTT.

CDR3 DNA sequence: TGTGCCAGCAGTTACGGGACTAGCGGGAGGAACACCGGGGAGCTGTTTTTT. Protein product: CASSYGTSGRNTGELFF. The V call is TRBV6-5, the J call TRBJ2-2; 14 bases match TRBD2. Germline-derived CDR1 and CDR2 are MNHEY and SVGAGI. This CDR3 region has 17 residues. Germline trimming cut 2 bases from V and 1 base from J; bases unmatched to any gene: 0.

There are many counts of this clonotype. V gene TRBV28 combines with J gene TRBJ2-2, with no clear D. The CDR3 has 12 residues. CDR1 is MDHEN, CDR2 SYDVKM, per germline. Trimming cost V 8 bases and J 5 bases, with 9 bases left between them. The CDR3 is CASGRVTGELFF. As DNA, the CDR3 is TGTGCCAGCGGTCGAGTTACCGGGGAGCTGTTTTTT.

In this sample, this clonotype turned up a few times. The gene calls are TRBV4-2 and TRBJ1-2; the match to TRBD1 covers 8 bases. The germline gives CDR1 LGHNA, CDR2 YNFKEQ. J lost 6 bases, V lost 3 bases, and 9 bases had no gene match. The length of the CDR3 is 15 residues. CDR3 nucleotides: TGTGCCAGCAGCCACGCACCCCGGACAGGGAATGGCTACACCTTC. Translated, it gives CASSHAPRTGNGYTF.

The CDR3, as DNA: TGTGCCAGCAGCTTACTCCCTTCAGCGGGAGGGCCCTCCAATGAGCAGTTCTTC. Translation gives CASSLLPSAGGPSNEQFF. The chain couples TRBV7-3 to TRBJ2-1, with 10 bases identical to TRBD2. V was pared by 2 bases and J by 6 bases, with 13 bases of the junction left unmatched. CDR1 is SGHTA and CDR2 is FQGTGA in the germline V gene. CDR3 length: 18 residues.

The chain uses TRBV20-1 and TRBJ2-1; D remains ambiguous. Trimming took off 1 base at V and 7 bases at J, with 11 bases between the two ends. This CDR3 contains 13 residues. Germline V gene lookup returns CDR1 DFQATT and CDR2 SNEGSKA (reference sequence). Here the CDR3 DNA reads TGCAGTGCTAGAGGACGTTTGGGAAATGAGCAGTTCTTC. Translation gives CSARGRLGNEQFF.

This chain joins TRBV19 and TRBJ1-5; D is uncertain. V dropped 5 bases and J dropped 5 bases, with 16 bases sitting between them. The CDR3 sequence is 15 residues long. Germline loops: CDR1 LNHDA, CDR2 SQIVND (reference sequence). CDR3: CASSLSPTLDQPQHF. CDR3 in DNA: TGTGCCAGTAGTCTAAGTCCCACGTTAGATCAGCCCCAGCATTTT.

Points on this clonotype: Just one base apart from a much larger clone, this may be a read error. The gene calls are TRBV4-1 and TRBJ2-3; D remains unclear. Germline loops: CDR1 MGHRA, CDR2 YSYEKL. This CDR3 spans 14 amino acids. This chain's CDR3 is CASSQDGDTDRQYF. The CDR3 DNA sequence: TGCGCCAGCAGCCAAGACGGCGACACAGATAGGCAGTATTTT.

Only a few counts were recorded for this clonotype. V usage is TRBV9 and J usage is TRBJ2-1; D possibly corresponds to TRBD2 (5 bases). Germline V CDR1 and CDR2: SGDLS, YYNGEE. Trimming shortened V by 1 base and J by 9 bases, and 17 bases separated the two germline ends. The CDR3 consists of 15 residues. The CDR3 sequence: CASSVSGPTTGEQFF. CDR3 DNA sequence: TGTGCCAGCAGCGTAAGCGGTCCCACAACTGGTGAGCAGTTCTTC.

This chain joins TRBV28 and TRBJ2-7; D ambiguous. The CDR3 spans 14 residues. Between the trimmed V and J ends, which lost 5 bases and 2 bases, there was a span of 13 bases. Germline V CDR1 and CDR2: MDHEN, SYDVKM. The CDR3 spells CASSASGSPYEQYF. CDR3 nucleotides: TGTGCCAGCAGTGCGTCGGGCTCCCCCTACGAGCAGTACTTC.

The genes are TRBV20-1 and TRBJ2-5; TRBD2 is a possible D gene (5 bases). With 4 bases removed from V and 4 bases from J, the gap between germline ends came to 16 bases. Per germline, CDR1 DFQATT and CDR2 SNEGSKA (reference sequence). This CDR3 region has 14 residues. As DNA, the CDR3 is TGCAGTGCTATAACTAGAGACTTTAGAGAGACCCAGTACTTC. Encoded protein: CSAITRDFRETQYF.

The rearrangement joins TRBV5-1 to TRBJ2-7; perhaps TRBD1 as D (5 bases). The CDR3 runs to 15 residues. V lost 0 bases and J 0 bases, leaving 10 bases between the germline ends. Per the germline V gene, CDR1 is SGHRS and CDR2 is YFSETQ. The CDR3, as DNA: TGCGCCAGCAGCTTGGTCGGAGACAGCTCCTACGAGCAGTACTTC. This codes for CASSLVGDSSYEQYF.

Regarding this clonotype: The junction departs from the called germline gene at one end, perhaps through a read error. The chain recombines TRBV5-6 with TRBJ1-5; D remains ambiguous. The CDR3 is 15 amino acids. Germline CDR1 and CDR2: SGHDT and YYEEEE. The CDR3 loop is CVSSLAGRSNQPQHF. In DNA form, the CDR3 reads TGTGTCAGCAGCTTGGCTGGCAGATCCAATCAGCCCCAGCATTTT.

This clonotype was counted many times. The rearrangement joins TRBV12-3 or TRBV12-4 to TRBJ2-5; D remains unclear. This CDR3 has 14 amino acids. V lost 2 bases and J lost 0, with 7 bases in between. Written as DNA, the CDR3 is TGTGCCAGCAGTTTACAGGCTCACCAAGAGACCCAGTACTTC. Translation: CASSLQAHQETQYF.

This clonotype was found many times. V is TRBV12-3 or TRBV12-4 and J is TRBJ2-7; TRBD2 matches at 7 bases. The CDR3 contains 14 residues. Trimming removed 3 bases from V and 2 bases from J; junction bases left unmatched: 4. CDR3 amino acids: CASSLGGVTYEQYF. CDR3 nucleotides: TGTGCCAGCAGTTTGGGAGGGGTAACCTACGAGCAGTACTTC.

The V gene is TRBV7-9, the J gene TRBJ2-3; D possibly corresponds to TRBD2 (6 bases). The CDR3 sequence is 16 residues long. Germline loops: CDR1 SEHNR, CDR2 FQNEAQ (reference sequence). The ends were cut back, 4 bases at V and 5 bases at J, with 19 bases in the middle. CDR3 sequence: CASSSTSRGWGDTQYF. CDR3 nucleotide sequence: TGTGCCAGCAGCTCAACTAGCCGGGGGTGGGGAGATACGCAGTATTTT.

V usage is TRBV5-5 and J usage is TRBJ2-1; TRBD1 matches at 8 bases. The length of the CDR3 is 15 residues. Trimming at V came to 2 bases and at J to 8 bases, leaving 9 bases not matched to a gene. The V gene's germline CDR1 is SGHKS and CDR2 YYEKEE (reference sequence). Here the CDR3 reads CASSFRPGGYDEQFF. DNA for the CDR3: TGTGCCAGCAGCTTCCGGCCAGGGGGCTATGATGAGCAGTTCTTC.

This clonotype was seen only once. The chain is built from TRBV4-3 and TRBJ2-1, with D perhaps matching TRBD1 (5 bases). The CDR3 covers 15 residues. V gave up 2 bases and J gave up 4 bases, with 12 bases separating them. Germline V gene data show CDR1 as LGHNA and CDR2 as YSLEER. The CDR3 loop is CASSQRMSGYNEQFF. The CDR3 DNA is TGCGCCAGCAGCCAAAGGATGTCAGGGTACAATGAGCAGTTCTTC.